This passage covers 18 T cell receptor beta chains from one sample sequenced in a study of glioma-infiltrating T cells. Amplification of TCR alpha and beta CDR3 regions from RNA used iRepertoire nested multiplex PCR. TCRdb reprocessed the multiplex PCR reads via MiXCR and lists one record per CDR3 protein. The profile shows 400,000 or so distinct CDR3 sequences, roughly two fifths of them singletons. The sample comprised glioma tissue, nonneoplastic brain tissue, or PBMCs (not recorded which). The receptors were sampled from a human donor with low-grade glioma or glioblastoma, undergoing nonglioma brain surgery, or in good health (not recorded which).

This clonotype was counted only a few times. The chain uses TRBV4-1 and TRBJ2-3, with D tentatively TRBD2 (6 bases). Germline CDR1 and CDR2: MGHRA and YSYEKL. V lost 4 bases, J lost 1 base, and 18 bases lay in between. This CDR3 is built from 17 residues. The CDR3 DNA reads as TGCGCCAGCAGCCCCGCGGGCCTGGGACTCGGCACAGATACGCAGTATTTT. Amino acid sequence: CASSPAGLGLGTDTQYF.

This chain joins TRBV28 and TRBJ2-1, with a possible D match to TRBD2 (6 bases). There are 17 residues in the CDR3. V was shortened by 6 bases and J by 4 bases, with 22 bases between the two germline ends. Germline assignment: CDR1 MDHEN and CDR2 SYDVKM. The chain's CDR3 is CASRTAGRRKAYNEQFF. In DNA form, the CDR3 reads TGTGCCAGCAGAACAGCGGGCCGGCGCAAGGCGTACAATGAGCAGTTCTTC.

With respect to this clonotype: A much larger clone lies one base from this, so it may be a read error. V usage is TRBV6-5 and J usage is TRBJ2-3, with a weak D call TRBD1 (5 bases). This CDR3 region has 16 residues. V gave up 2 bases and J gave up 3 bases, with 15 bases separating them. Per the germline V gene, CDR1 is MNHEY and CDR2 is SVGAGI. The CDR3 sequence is CASSYTDRERTDTQYF. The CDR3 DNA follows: TGTGCCAGCAGTTACACCGACAGAGAGAGAACAGATACGCAGTATTTT.

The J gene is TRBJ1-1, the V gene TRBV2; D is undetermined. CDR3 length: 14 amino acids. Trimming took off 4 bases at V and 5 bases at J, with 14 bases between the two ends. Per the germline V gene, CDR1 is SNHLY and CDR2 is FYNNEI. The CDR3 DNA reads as TGTGCCAGCAGTGGAATAAAGCGGAGGACTGAAGCTTTCTTT. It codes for CASSGIKRRTEAFF. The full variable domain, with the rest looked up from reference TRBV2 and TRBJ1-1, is EPEVTQTPSHQVTQMGQEVILRCVPISNHLYFYWYRQILGQKVEFLVSFYNNEISEKSEIFDDQFSVERPDGSNFTLKIRSTKLEDSAMYFCASSGIKRRTEAFFGQGTRLTVV.

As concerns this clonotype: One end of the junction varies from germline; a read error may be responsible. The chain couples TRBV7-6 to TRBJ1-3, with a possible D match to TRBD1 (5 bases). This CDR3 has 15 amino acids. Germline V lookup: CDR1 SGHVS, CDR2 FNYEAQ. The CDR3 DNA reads TGTGCTAGCAGCCCGATTCGGGGGGCTGGAAACACCATATATTTT. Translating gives CASSPIRGAGNTIYF.

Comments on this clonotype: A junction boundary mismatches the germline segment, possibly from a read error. CDR3 protein: CASSQAPAMNTEAFF. The DNA of the CDR3 is TGTGCCAGCAGTCAAGCGCCAGCAATGAACACTGAAGCTTTCTTT. The J gene is TRBJ1-1, the V gene TRBV4-2; no definite D call. The germline V gene encodes CDR1 LGHNA and CDR2 YNFKEQ. The CDR3 contains 15 residues.

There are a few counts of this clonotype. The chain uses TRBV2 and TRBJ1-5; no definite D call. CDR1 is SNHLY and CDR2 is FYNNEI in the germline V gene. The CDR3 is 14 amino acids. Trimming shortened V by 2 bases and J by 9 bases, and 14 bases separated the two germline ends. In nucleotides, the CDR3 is TGTGCCAGCAGTGAAACTAGGGAGCTTGTGCCCCAGCATTTT. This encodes CASSETRELVPQHF.

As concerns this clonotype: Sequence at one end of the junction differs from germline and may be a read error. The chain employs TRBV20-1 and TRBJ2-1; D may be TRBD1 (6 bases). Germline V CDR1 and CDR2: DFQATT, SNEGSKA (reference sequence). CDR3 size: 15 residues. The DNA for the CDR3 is TGCAGTACTAGACCACCCGGGACAATCTACAATGAGCAGTTCTTC. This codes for CSTRPPGTIYNEQFF.

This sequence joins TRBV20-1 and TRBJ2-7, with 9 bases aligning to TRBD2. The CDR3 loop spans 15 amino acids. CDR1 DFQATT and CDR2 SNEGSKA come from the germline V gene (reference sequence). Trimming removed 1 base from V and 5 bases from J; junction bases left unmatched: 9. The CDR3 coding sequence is TGCAGTGCTAGAGTTGGGCGGGAGGGCCCCCACGAGCAGTACTTC. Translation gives CSARVGREGPHEQYF.

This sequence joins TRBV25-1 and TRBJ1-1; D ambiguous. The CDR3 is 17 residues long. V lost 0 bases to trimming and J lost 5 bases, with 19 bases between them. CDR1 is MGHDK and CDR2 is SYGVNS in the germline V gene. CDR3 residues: CASSEYGAAWMRTEAFF. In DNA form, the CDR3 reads TGTGCCAGCAGTGAATACGGTGCGGCGTGGATGCGTACTGAAGCTTTCTTT.

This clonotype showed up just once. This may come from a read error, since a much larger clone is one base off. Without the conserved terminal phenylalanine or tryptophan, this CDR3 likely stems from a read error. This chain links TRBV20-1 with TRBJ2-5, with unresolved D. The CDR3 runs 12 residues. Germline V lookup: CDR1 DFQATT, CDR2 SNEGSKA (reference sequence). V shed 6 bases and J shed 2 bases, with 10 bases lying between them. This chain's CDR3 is CSAQDRQETQYL. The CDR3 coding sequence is TGCAGTGCCCAGGATCGGCAAGAGACCCAGTACCTC.

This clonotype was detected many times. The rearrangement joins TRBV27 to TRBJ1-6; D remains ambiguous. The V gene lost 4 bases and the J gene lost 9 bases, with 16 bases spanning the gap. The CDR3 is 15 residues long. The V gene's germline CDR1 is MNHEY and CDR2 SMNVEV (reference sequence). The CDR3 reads CASSSHYNLGSPLHF. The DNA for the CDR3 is TGTGCCAGCAGTTCCCATTATAATTTGGGTTCACCCCTCCACTTT.

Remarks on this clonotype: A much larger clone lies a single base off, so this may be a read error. The chain's CDR3 is CASSQESGSVDTQHF. The CDR3, as DNA: TGCGCCAGCAGCCAAGAAAGCGGGAGTGTTGATACGCAGCATTTT. The V call is TRBV4-1, the J call TRBJ2-3; D gene ambiguous. Near its end, the DNA agrees better with TRBJ1-5, so the J call may be wrong. Germline loops: CDR1 MGHRA, CDR2 YSYEKL. The CDR3 runs 15 residues.

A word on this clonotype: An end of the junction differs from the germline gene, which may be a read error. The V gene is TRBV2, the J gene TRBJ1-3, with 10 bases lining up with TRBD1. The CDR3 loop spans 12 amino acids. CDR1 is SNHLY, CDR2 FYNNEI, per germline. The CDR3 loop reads CARGTGEDTMYF. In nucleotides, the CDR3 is TGTGCCAGGGGGACAGGGGAAGACACCATGTATTTT. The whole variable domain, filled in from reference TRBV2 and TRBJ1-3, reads EPEVTQTPSHQVTQMGQEVILRCVPISNHLYFYWYRQILGQKVEFLVSFYNNEISEKSEIFDDQFSVERPDGSNFTLKIRSTKLEDSAMYFCARGTGEDTMYFGEGSWLTVV.

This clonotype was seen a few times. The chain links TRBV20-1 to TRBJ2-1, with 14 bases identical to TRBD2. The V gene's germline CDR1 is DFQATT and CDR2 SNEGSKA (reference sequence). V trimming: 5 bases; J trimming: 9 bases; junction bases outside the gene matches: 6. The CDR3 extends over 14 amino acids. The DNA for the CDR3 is TGCAGTGCTGTGGGACTAGCGGGAGTAACTGAGCAGTTCTTC. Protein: CSAVGLAGVTEQFF.

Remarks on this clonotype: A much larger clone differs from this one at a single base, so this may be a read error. The CDR3 loop is CASSFGTGGLSQPQHF. The CDR3 coding sequence is TGTGCCAGCAGTTTTGGGACAGGGGGCTTGAGTCAGCCCCAGCATTTT. The chain couples TRBV28 to TRBJ1-5; 12 bases are shared with TRBD1. Per the germline V gene, CDR1 is MDHEN and CDR2 is SYDVKM. This CDR3 is built from 16 residues. V dropped 3 bases and J dropped 6; count of bases not matched to a gene: 6.

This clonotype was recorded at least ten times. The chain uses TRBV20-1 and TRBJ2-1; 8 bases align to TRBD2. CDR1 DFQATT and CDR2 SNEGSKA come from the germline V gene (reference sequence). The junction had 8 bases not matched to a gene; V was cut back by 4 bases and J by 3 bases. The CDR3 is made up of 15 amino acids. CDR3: CSATRAGDFYNEQFF. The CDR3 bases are TGCAGTGCTACCCGAGCGGGAGACTTCTACAATGAGCAGTTCTTC.

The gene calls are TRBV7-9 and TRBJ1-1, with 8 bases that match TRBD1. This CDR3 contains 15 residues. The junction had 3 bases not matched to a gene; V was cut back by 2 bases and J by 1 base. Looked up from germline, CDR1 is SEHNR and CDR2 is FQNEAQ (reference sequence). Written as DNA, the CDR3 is TGTGCCAGCAGCTTACAGGGGGCTCGGAACACTGAAGCTTTCTTT. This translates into CASSLQGARNTEAFF.